One sample yielded the 17 T cell receptor beta chains listed below, sequenced in a study of CD4 T cells in relation to SARS-CoV-2 and coronaviruses. These TCRs are of unknown antigen specificity. Sequencing was performed with immunoSEQ multiplex PCR; in TCRdb, only in-frame clones are kept and a portion is missing. Among tens of thousands of clones listed, 82% were seen once. Sequenced: naive CD4+ T cells from PBMCs, cultured in vitro. The subset denotes: naive CD4+ T cells isolated by negative enrichment. These receptors were collected from an adult with COVID-19.

The rearrangement uses TRBV6-2 or TRBV6-3 and TRBJ2-2; possibly TRBD2 for D (6 bases). CDR1 is MNHEY and CDR2 is SVGEGT in the germline V gene. V shed 4 bases and J shed 7 bases, with 13 bases lying between them. This CDR3 is built from 14 residues. This chain's CDR3 is CASSSPSGVGELFF. The DNA for the CDR3 is TGTGCCAGCAGTTCCCCCTCGGGGGTCGGGGAGCTGTTTTTT.

The chain employs TRBV5-1 and TRBJ2-3; 9 bases are a match to TRBD2. V dropped 1 base and J dropped 3; count of bases not matched to a gene: 0. Germline CDR1 reads SGHRS; CDR2 reads YFSETQ. This CDR3 has 14 residues. This CDR3 reads CASSLTSGTDTQYF. CDR3 nucleotide sequence: TGCGCCAGCAGCTTGACTAGCGGGACAGATACGCAGTATTTT. The full variable domain, with the rest looked up from reference TRBV5-1 and TRBJ2-3, is KAGVTQTPRYLIKTRGQQVTLSCSPISGHRSVSWYQQTPGQGLQFLFEYFSETQRNKGNFPGRFSGRQFSNSRSEMNVSTLELGDSALYLCASSLTSGTDTQYFGPGTRLTVL.

The genes are TRBV19 and TRBJ1-2; 9 bases line up with TRBD1. CDR3 size: 16 residues. Germline V CDR1 and CDR2: LNHDA, SQIVND (reference sequence). V was clipped by 4 bases and J by 8 bases; unmatched bases: 14. The CDR3 is CASSTGRDRDLSGYTF. The CDR3 DNA follows: TGTGCCAGTAGTACTGGCCGGGACAGGGACCTCTCCGGCTACACCTTC. Using reference TRBV19 and TRBJ1-2 for the parts outside the CDR3, the full variable domain is DGGITQSPKYLFRKEGQNVTLSCEQNLNHDAMYWYRQDPGQGLRLIYYSQIVNDFQKGDIAEGYSVSREKKESFPLTVTSAQKNPTAFYLCASSTGRDRDLSGYTFGSGTRLTVV.

The chain carries TRBV29-1 and TRBJ2-5; possibly TRBD1 or TRBD2 for D (5 bases each). V lost 6 bases to trimming and J lost 5 bases, with 19 bases between them. CDR3 length: 14 residues. Germline V gene data show CDR1 as SQVTM and CDR2 as ANQGSEA. The CDR3 sequence: CSVDPGSWGETQYF. The DNA of the CDR3 is TGCAGCGTCGATCCGGGATCCTGGGGGGAGACCCAGTACTTC.

This chain links TRBV15 with TRBJ2-6; D is perhaps TRBD2 (5 bases). This CDR3 region has 15 residues. V lost 3 bases to trimming and J lost 0 bases, with 6 bases between them. Germline V gene lookup returns CDR1 LNHNV and CDR2 YYDKDF (reference sequence). CDR3 region: CATSRDFSGANVLTF. The CDR3 nucleotides are TGTGCCACCAGCAGGGACTTCTCTGGGGCCAACGTCCTGACTTTC.

V gene TRBV21-1 combines with J gene TRBJ2-2; no DNA check was done on the table's D call, TRBD1. TRBV21-1 has pseudogene status. There are 19 residues in the CDR3. The CDR3 here is CASTITPGQDRSDTGELFF. CDR3 sequence (DNA): TGTGCCAGCACCATCACGCCGGGACAGGACCGGTCGGACACCGGGGAGCTGTTTTTT.

The V call is TRBV29-1, the J call TRBJ1-1; D call uncertain. Looked up from germline, CDR1 is SQVTM and CDR2 is ANQGSEA. V lost 6 bases and J 0 bases, leaving 11 bases between the germline ends. CDR3 length: 13 amino acids. CDR3 sequence (DNA): TGCAGCGTAGCCAGGAAGATGAACACTGAAGCTTTCTTT. Its protein product is CSVARKMNTEAFF.

Worth noting for this clone: The junction shows a germline mismatch at one end, possibly a read error. V and J are TRBV6-5 and TRBJ2-7; a weak D match, TRBD1 (5 bases). Looked up from germline, CDR1 is MNHEY and CDR2 is SVGAGI. This CDR3 is built from 14 residues. The CDR3 reads CASSYSTASYERYF. The CDR3 nucleotides are TGTGCCAGCAGTTACTCGACAGCCTCCTACGAGCGGTACTTC.

The CDR3 loop reads CASSLLDEQFF. CDR3 sequence (DNA): TGCGCCAGCAGCTTGCTTGATGAGCAGTTCTTC. This sequence joins TRBV5-1 and TRBJ2-1, with D unresolved. The CDR3 sequence is 11 residues long. V was trimmed by 1 base and J by 8 bases, leaving 4 bases between them. Germline V gene lookup returns CDR1 SGHRS and CDR2 YFSETQ.

The chain carries TRBV5-1 and TRBJ2-1; D uncertain. CDR3 size: 17 residues. Germline V gene sequence: CDR1 SGHRS, CDR2 YFSETQ. Trimming took 0 bases from V and 0 from J, leaving 13 bases between them. DNA of the CDR3: TGCGCCAGCAGCTTGGGCTGGGTCTACAGCTCCTACAATGAGCAGTTCTTC. Residues: CASSLGWVYSSYNEQFF.

The chain recombines TRBV7-2 with TRBJ2-1, with 8 bases lining up with TRBD2. V lost 5 bases and J lost 0; bases outside the gene matches: 6. This CDR3 comprises 16 residues. Germline CDR1 and CDR2: SGHTA and FQGNSA. The CDR3 DNA reads as TGTGCCAGCAGCCGCAGCAGCGGGAGCTCCTACAATGAGCAGTTCTTC. Residues: CASSRSSGSSYNEQFF.

The gene calls are TRBV11-2 and TRBJ2-4, with 8 bases fitting TRBD1. The CDR3 loop spans 15 amino acids. The trim removed 3 bases at V and 2 bases at J, leaving 3 bases unmatched. Looked up from germline, CDR1 is SGHAT and CDR2 is FQNNGV. CDR3: CASSLTGATKNIQYF. Written as DNA, the CDR3 is TGTGCCAGCAGCTTGACAGGGGCCACCAAAAACATTCAGTACTTC.

The chain links TRBV7-3 to TRBJ2-2, with a weak D call TRBD2 (6 bases). Trimming cost V 0 bases and J 4 bases, with 9 bases left between them. This CDR3 region has 15 residues. Germline CDR1 is SGHTA and CDR2 is FQGTGA. The CDR3 protein is CASSLTGGSTGELFF. CDR3 coding DNA: TGTGCCAGCAGCTTAACCGGGGGAAGCACCGGGGAGCTGTTTTTT.

The J gene is TRBJ1-1, the V gene TRBV28, with 8 positions matching TRBD1. The CDR3 has 15 amino acids. Germline CDR1 and CDR2: MDHEN and SYDVKM. J lost 7 bases, V lost 5 bases, and 12 bases had no gene match. Here the CDR3 DNA reads TGTGCCAGCAGTGCCCCTAGGCAGGGGGCCTTTGAAGCTTTCTTT. This sequence encodes CASSAPRQGAFEAFF.

The CDR3 DNA reads as TGTGCCAGCAGCTTATATGGGGCCGGGGAGCTGTTTTTT. Its translation: CASSLYGAGELFF. This chain connects TRBV7-6 to TRBJ2-2; D gene uncertain. Germline values: CDR1 SGHVS, CDR2 FNYEAQ. Trimming stripped 2 bases from V and 6 bases from J, with 7 bases between. The CDR3 is 13 amino acids. Drawing the rest from reference TRBV7-6 and TRBJ2-2, the complete variable domain is GAGVSQSPRYKVTKRGQDVALRCDPISGHVSLYWYRQALGQGPEFLTYFNYEAQQDKSGLPNDRFSAERPEGSISTLTIQRTEQRDSAMYRCASSLYGAGELFFGEGSRLTVL.

In its sample, this clone was seen once. This sequence joins TRBV4-3 and TRBJ2-5; a possible D gene is TRBD2 (6 bases). The V and J ends lost 0 bases and 3 bases respectively, with 11 bases between them. This CDR3 comprises 15 residues. Germline V gives CDR1 LGHNA, CDR2 YSLEER. The CDR3 region is CASSQDSGRKETQYF. CDR3 sequence (DNA): TGCGCCAGCAGCCAAGATAGCGGACGCAAAGAGACCCAGTACTTC.

V usage is TRBV6-2 or TRBV6-3 and J usage is TRBJ2-7, with no clear D. The V end lost 5 bases, the J end lost 2 bases, and 10 bases lay between the germline ends. The CDR3 spans 13 residues. Per the germline V gene, CDR1 is MNHEY and CDR2 is SVGEGT. CDR3 sequence: CASSERTTYEQYF. The CDR3 DNA reads as TGTGCCAGCAGTGAGAGGACCACCTACGAGCAGTACTTC.